Listed below are T cell receptor beta chains from one sample, sequenced in a study of shared clonotypes between healthy human individuals. Produced via immunoSEQ multiplex PCR; TCRdb's table is partial and in-frame only. Of 2 million to 2.5 million clones detected, roughly 91% appear once; the ten largest clones hold about 1.8%. The sequencing sample was made of naive CD8+ T cells from PBMCs. These receptors were taken from a man aged 18 to 35 in good health. Some clones in this sample may be carry-over from other donors' samples. Each CDR3 is given with its conserved first and last residue. Fields, in order: V gene, J gene, D gene, clone size, CDR3 DNA, CDR3 protein. The D gene is left open where the match is weak. Expanded clones get a size class; other rows say once, few or many, or leave the size out.

TRBV7-9	TRBJ2-7	TRBD1	NA	TGTGCCAGCAGCTCCGGACGTCAGGGGGCCTACGAGCAGTACTTC	CASSSGRQGAYEQYF
TRBV15	TRBJ2-7	NA	NA	TGTGCCACCAGCGAGTTGCGGGGTGCCTACGAGCAGTACTTC	CATSELRGAYEQYF
TRBV11-2	TRBJ2-3	NA	NA	TGTGCCAGCAGCTTTTTCGGGGATACGCAGTATTTT	CASSFFGDTQYF
TRBV28	TRBJ2-3	TRBD1	NA	TGTGCCAGCAGGCTCAGGGGGCGCTTGGCAGATACGCAGTATTTT	CASRLRGRLADTQYF
TRBV7-8	TRBJ1-2	TRBD1	NA	TGTGCCAGCAGCCCTGCTAGGACAGGGGGGGCCTTAGGCTACACCTTC	CASSPARTGGALGYTF
TRBV27	TRBJ2-2	NA	NA	TGTGCCAGCAGTCTCCGTACTTGGGCGAACACCGGGGAGCTGTTTTTT	CASSLRTWANTGELFF
TRBV5-5	TRBJ2-5	NA	NA	TGTGCCAGCAGCCCCGGGCCCCTCAGCAAAGAGACCCAGTACTTC	CASSPGPLSKETQYF
TRBV27	TRBJ2-7	NA	NA	TGTGCCAGCAGTTTATTCGTGGGGGACTTGAACGAGCAGTACTTC	CASSLFVGDLNEQYF
TRBV27	TRBJ2-1	NA	few	TGTGCCAGCAGTCCTGGTTGGGTAGATGAGCAGTTCTTC	CASSPGWVDEQFF
TRBV9	TRBJ1-2	TRBD1	NA	TGTGCCAGCAGCGGACCGACAGGGTCGAACTATGGCTACACCTTC	CASSGPTGSNYGYTF
TRBV9	TRBJ2-3	NA	NA	TGTGCCAGCAGCGTAGTTGGGGGGGCACGCACAGATACGCAGTATTTT	CASSVVGGARTDTQYF
TRBV7-8	TRBJ1-1	NA	NA	TGTGCCAGCAGCTCCCTGTGGGTGAACACTGAAGCTTTCTTT	CASSSLWVNTEAFF
TRBV9	TRBJ1-2	NA	NA	TGTGCCAGCAGCGTAGGCCCGGGCGGCTACACCTTC	CASSVGPGGYTF
TRBV28	TRBJ2-7	NA	NA	TGTGCCAGCAGTGGTACCTGGCGCCGAAGCTCCTACGAGCAGTACTTC	CASSGTWRRSSYEQYF